This section outlines one TCR beta chain sequence together with its context. The data stem from a study of blood T cell repertoires in COVID-19. As for the study in general: COVID-19 samples collected from the United States, Italy and Spain covered acute and convalescent phases. T cells, B-cell-depleted T cells, or PBMCs provided the cDNA or gDNA that served as material.

In the original analysis: Researchers report that nucleated cell counts were estimated from reference gene primer amplification. Libraries were prepared by immunoSEQ multiplex PCR; TCRdb keeps only in-frame clonotypes and omits some of them. V, J and clone size derive from that table, while D and trimming were established from the DNA sequence. The sample holds a few hundred thousand clones, more than 85% seen once. The germline V gene has CDR1 KGHSH and CDR2 LQKENI. The CDR3 length is 16 residues. The germline V and J ends were trimmed by 3 bases and 7 bases, with 21 bases remaining between them. The chain employs TRBV18 and TRBJ1-2; no clear D gene. Sequenced input: peripheral blood. The receptor was isolated from a man between 18 and 35 years old with active or convalescent COVID-19. The CDR3 loop reads CASSPASYIDGSGYTF. The CDR3 DNA follows: TGTGCCAGCTCACCGGCCAGTTATATCGACGGGAGTGGCTACACCTTC.